Following are 16 T cell receptor beta chains from one sample sequenced in a study of radiotherapy plus CTLA-4 blockade in lung cancer (dated by TCRdb to 2017 to 2018). Library preparation used the immunoSEQ multiplex PCR assay. Entries here come from immuneACCESS through TCRdb and include only in-frame sequences with V and J called. Some clones fail to appear in such tables; in the studies checked, an unresolved V gene covers under half of the shortfall, and the cause of the remainder is unknown. Here the sample has 45,000 to 55,000 clones; 60% to 80% occur a single time. The ten largest clones add up to 11% of the sample. This specimen consisted of peripheral blood, obtained from a patient treated with radiotherapy plus ipilimumab. These receptors were collected from a human donor with non-small cell lung cancer who had stable disease on radiotherapy plus ipilimumab.

This clone was seen a handful of times. The gene calls are TRBV27 and TRBJ2-1; D unresolved. The CDR3 consists of 13 residues. Trimming left V 6 bases short and J 2 bases short, with 8 bases between. The germline CDR1 and CDR2 sequences are MNHEY and SMNVEV (reference sequence). CDR3 sequence reads: CASSRPPYNEQFF. In DNA form, the CDR3 reads TGTGCCAGCAGCAGGCCCCCCTACAATGAGCAGTTCTTC.

The chain links TRBV2 to TRBJ1-5; D remains unclear. Per germline, CDR1 SNHLY and CDR2 FYNNEI. The CDR3 covers 13 residues. The V end lost 1 base, the J end lost 6 bases, and 7 bases lay between the germline ends. The CDR3 is CASSEEFGQPQHF. The CDR3, as DNA: TGTGCCAGCAGTGAAGAATTTGGTCAGCCCCAGCATTTT. The variable domain in full, with the rest retrieved from reference TRBV2 and TRBJ1-5, is EPEVTQTPSHQVTQMGQEVILRCVPISNHLYFYWYRQILGQKVEFLVSFYNNEISEKSEIFDDQFSVERPDGSNFTLKIRSTKLEDSAMYFCASSEEFGQPQHFGDGTRLSIL.

The rearrangement links TRBV9 to TRBJ1-6; D unresolved. V dropped 3 bases and J dropped 5 bases, with 12 bases sitting between them. CDR3 length: 15 amino acids. The germline CDR1 and CDR2 sequences are SGDLS and YYNGEE. The CDR3 protein is CASSGRTGNNSPLHF. In DNA form, the CDR3 reads TGTGCCAGCAGCGGCAGGACGGGTAATAATTCACCCCTCCACTTT.

The rearrangement uses TRBV11-2 and TRBJ1-6, with 9 bases lining up with TRBD1. CDR1 and CDR2 (germline): SGHAT, FQNNGV. The CDR3 runs to 17 residues. V shed 5 bases, J shed 9 bases, and the junction held 14 bases outside the gene matches. CDR3 residues: CASSPGLGGQGGSPLHF. In nucleotides, the CDR3 is TGTGCCAGCAGCCCGGGTTTGGGGGGACAGGGTGGTTCACCCCTCCACTTT.

CDR3 bases: TGTGCCAGCGCCGGGACAGGGGGGAATTACGAGCAGTACGTC. Protein product: CASAGTGGNYEQYV. The chain has TRBV7-8 and TRBJ2-7; 11 nucleotides line up with TRBD1. Germline CDR1 SGHVS, CDR2 FQNEAQ. This CDR3 has 14 amino acids. After removal of 8 bases from V and 4 bases from J, the junction contained 7 bases not matched to a gene.

The V and J genes are TRBV6-5 and TRBJ1-2; weak D call: TRBD1 (6 bases). The germline CDR1 and CDR2 sequences are MNHEY and SVGAGI. The CDR3 sequence is 11 residues long. V was pared by 8 bases and J by 5 bases, with 9 bases between. The CDR3 bases are TGTGCCAGCCGACAGGCATATGGCTACACCTTC. Encoded protein: CASRQAYGYTF.

This chain uses TRBV18 with TRBJ2-3; D not certain. This CDR3 contains 13 residues. Between the trimmed V and J ends, which lost 6 bases and 1 base, there was a span of 8 bases. CDR1 KGHSH and CDR2 LQKENI come from the germline V gene. CDR3 protein: CASSLAGTDTQYF. DNA for the CDR3: TGTGCCAGCTCCTTAGCTGGCACAGATACGCAGTATTTT. The variable domain in full, completed from reference TRBV18 and TRBJ2-3, reads NAGVMQNPRHLVRRRGQEARLRCSPMKGHSHVYWYRQLPEEGLKFMVYLQKENIIDESGMPKERFSAEFPKEGPSILRIQQVVRGDSAAYFCASSLAGTDTQYFGPGTRLTVL.

The genes are TRBV6-5 and TRBJ2-7; TRBD1 might be the D (6 bases). The V gene's germline CDR1 is MNHEY and CDR2 SVGAGI. V gave up 8 bases and J gave up 0 bases, with 14 bases separating them. The CDR3 sequence is 14 residues long. The CDR3 DNA reads as TGTGCCAGCGGCAGGGGTCGGAGCTCCTACGAGCAGTACGTC. Residues: CASGRGRSSYEQYV.

V and J are TRBV10-3 and TRBJ2-2; D might be TRBD2 (6 bases). CDR3 size: 13 residues. Germline CDR1 and CDR2: ENHRY and SYGVKD. The germline V and J ends were trimmed by 7 bases and 7 bases, with 13 bases remaining between them. CDR3 sequence: CAIKGRGGGELFF. The DNA of the CDR3 is TGTGCCATCAAAGGCCGGGGAGGCGGGGAGCTGTTTTTT.

A few counts support this clone. This chain connects TRBV7-8 to TRBJ1-3; 7 nucleotides line up with TRBD1. The J segment lost 2 bases and the V segment lost 4 bases, leaving 2 bases of the junction unmatched. The germline gives CDR1 SGHVS, CDR2 FQNEAQ. The CDR3 length is 14 residues. The CDR3 sequence: CASSYRGAGNTIYF. The CDR3 DNA reads TGTGCCAGCAGCTACAGGGGTGCTGGAAACACCATATATTTT.

The chain is built from TRBV6-4 and TRBJ2-2; D gene ambiguous. The V gene's germline CDR1 is MRHNA and CDR2 SNTAGT. CDR3 length: 13 amino acids. V shed 2 bases and J shed 3 bases, with 4 bases lying between them. CDR3 residues: CASSDSDTGELFF. CDR3 coding DNA: TGTGCCAGCAGTGACAGCGACACCGGGGAGCTGTTTTTT.

This chain joins TRBV27 and TRBJ1-1; possibly TRBD1 for D (5 bases). The CDR3 runs 14 residues. The germline V gene encodes CDR1 MNHEY and CDR2 SMNVEV (reference sequence). Trimming took off 6 bases at V and 0 bases at J, with 11 bases between the two ends. For the CDR3, the DNA is TGTGCCAGCAGCAAACAGGTTCTGAACACTGAAGCTTTCTTT. It translates to CASSKQVLNTEAFF.

The J gene is TRBJ2-2, the V gene TRBV25-1; 8 positions match TRBD1. There are 15 residues in the CDR3. Germline CDR1 is MGHDK and CDR2 is SYGVNS. V lost 4 bases, J lost 3 bases, and 4 bases stayed unmatched. This CDR3 reads CASSVLGQDTGELFF. The CDR3 nucleotides read TGTGCCAGCAGTGTCTTGGGACAGGACACCGGGGAGCTGTTTTTT.

V is TRBV10-1 and J is TRBJ1-4; D is unclear. Trimming left V 5 bases short and J 6 bases short, with 10 bases between. CDR3 length: 13 residues. From germline, CDR1 is WNHNN and CDR2 SYGVQD (reference sequence). The CDR3 spells CASSPRLDEKLFF. The CDR3 DNA reads TGCGCCAGCAGTCCAAGACTGGATGAAAAACTGTTTTTT.

The genes are TRBV6-5 and TRBJ1-1; D remains ambiguous. Trimming left V 4 bases short and J 0 bases short, with 6 bases between. In germline, CDR1 is MNHEY, CDR2 SVGAGI. The CDR3 is 13 residues long. The CDR3 sequence is CASSSTVNTEAFF. CDR3 DNA sequence: TGTGCCAGCAGTTCCACAGTGAACACTGAAGCTTTCTTT.

V usage is TRBV5-8 and J usage is TRBJ1-1; 7 bases fit TRBD1. V trimming: 4 bases; J trimming: 4 bases; junction bases outside the gene matches: 7. The CDR3 runs to 14 residues. CDR1 and CDR2 from the germline V gene are SGHTS and YDEGEE. This CDR3 is CASSPRQGRTEAFF. The CDR3 region has the DNA TGTGCCAGCAGCCCACGACAGGGACGCACTGAAGCTTTCTTT.